This record looks at one T cell receptor beta chain sequence and its context. Its antigen is undetermined. The data stem from a study of shared clonotypes between healthy human individuals. Turning to the study itself: Donors were two women and a few men aged 18 to 49.

Some clones are missing from TCRdb's copy, which holds only in-frame ones; the method was immunoSEQ multiplex PCR. The top ten clones hold around 0.61% of a sample with over a million clones, around three quarters of them seen once. Study results and caveats: Naive subsets, compared against memory subsets, generally had larger estimated richness values. Lower generation probabilities were found for non-shared clonotypes than for those shared by all four donors. Represented diversity, genetic and exposure-history alike, was limited by few donors.

The V end lost 6 bases, the J end lost 6 bases, and 17 bases lay between the germline ends. Looked up from germline, CDR1 is SQVTM and CDR2 is ANQGSEA. The CDR3 has 14 amino acids. The chain recombines TRBV29-1 with TRBJ2-2; D is perhaps TRBD2 (6 bases). Input material: memory CD4+ T cells from PBMCs. Subset in this sample: CD45RA-negative fraction. This sequence originates from a man aged 18 to 35 in good health. Some clones in this sample may be carry-over from other donors' samples. The CDR3 coding sequence is TGCAGCGTCGCCGGAGGGAATCCCCCCGGGGAGCTGTTTTTT. It is translated as CSVAGGNPPGELFF.